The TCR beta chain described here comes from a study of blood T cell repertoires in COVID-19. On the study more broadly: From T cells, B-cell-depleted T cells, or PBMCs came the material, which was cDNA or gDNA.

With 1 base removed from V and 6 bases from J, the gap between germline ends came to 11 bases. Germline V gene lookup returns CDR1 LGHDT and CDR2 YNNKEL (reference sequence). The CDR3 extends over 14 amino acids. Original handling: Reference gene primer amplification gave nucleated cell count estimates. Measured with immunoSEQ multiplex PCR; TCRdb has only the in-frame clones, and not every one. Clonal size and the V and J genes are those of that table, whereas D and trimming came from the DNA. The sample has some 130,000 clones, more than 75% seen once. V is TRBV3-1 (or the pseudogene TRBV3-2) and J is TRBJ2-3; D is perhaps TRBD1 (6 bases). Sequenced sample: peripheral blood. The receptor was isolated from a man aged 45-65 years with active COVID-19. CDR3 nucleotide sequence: TGTGCCAGCAGCCAAGCGAACAGGGACGATACGCAGTATTTT. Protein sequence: CASSQANRDDTQYF.